This T cell receptor beta chain was profiled in a study of a mutant IDH1 vaccine in newly diagnosed glioma. Looking at the study overall: Before enrollment, patients got radiotherapy alone, temozolomide alone, or mostly the combination.

Regarding this clone: Its antigen is not identified.

V was clipped by 3 bases and J by 6 bases, with 15 bases between them. Germline CDR1 SGHRS, CDR2 YFSETQ. The CDR3 contains 14 residues. Repertoires were generated with immunoSEQ multiplex PCR, while TCRdb's copy carries only in-frame clones and drops some. Among about 40,000 clones, roughly 90% were seen once, and the ten largest hold roughly 2.8%. Time point noted: week 5, during vaccination. Alongside topical imiquimod, each dose of vaccine comprised 300 ug of mutant IDH1 20-mer peptide. The sequence was collected from a man aged 50-60 years with glioma. The sequencing used PBMCs, collected from a glioma patient whose treatment included an IDH1 peptide vaccine. The chain couples TRBV5-1 to TRBJ2-5; no clear D. CDR3 protein: CASSSDSTEKTQYF. The CDR3 DNA is TGCGCCAGCAGCTCCGACTCGACGGAAAAGACCCAGTACTTC. The entire variable domain, with the rest obtained from reference TRBV5-1 and TRBJ2-5, is as follows: KAGVTQTPRYLIKTRGQQVTLSCSPISGHRSVSWYQQTPGQGLQFLFEYFSETQRNKGNFPGRFSGRQFSNSRSEMNVSTLELGDSALYLCASSSDSTEKTQYFGPGTRLLVL.